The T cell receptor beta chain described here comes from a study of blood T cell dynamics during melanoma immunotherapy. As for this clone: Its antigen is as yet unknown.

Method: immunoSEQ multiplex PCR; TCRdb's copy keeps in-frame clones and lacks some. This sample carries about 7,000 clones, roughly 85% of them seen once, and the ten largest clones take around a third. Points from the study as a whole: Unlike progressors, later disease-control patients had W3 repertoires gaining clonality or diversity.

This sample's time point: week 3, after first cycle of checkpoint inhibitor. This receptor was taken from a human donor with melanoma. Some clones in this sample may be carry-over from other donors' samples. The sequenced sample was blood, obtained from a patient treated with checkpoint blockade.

The CDR3 here is CARPQKRGQNYNEQFF. CDR3 nucleotides: TGTGCCAGACCCCAGAAGAGGGGACAGAACTACAATGAGCAGTTCTTC. The chain recombines TRBV5-3 with TRBJ2-1; 7 bases are shared with TRBD1. TRBV5-3 qualifies as an ORF whose function is uncertain. The CDR3 covers 16 residues. J gave up 3 bases and V 7 bases, and 13 bases lay outside the gene matches.